The clone carrying this TCR beta chain was counted a single time. The entry originates in a study of technical replicates of blood from four donors. TCRdb's copy holds only in-frame clones and misses some; the assay was immunoSEQ multiplex PCR. The table records 95,000 to 100,000 clones, 95% to 96% of them present only once. Germline V lookup: CDR1 SGHRS, CDR2 YFSETQ. The CDR3 consists of 16 residues. Trimming took off 0 bases at V and 4 bases at J, with 16 bases between the two ends. The receptor was derived from a human donor in good health. The sample was T cells isolated from PBMCs. V and J are TRBV5-1 and TRBJ1-1, with D tentatively TRBD1 (5 bases). CDR3: CASSLAPPGIGTEAFF. In nucleotides, the CDR3 is TGCGCCAGCAGCTTGGCCCCCCCAGGGATCGGCACTGAAGCTTTCTTT. The full variable domain, completed using reference TRBV5-1 and TRBJ1-1, is KAGVTQTPRYLIKTRGQQVTLSCSPISGHRSVSWYQQTPGQGLQFLFEYFSETQRNKGNFPGRFSGRQFSNSRSEMNVSTLELGDSALYLCASSLAPPGIGTEAFFGQGTRLTVV.